Presented here are 15 T cell receptor beta chains from one specimen sequenced in a study of Ad26.COV2.S vaccination and SARS-CoV-2 variants. Sequencing used immunoSEQ multiplex PCR; TCRdb keeps in-frame clones, though not all of them. The sample lists more than 350,000 clones; approximately 90% were seen once. Treatment in this sample: about 20 received Ad26.COV2.S at low or high dose, single or two shots; roughly five received placebo; per-sample allocation not given. Collection of samples fell on day 63 after the first vaccine or placebo injection. The source was peripheral blood, collected in a trial of Ad26.COV2.S vaccine versus placebo. Receptors originate from a person aged 18-60 years who received the Ad26.COV2.S COVID-19 vaccine or a placebo.

The V gene is TRBV6-2 or TRBV6-3, the J gene TRBJ2-7, with D perhaps being TRBD1 or TRBD2 (5 bases each). In germline, CDR1 is MNHEY, CDR2 SVGEGT. The CDR3 is 15 amino acids. V lost 3 bases to trimming and J lost 0 bases, with 12 bases between them. Here the CDR3 reads CASSYGASISYEQYF. CDR3 bases: TGTGCCAGCAGTTATGGGGCTAGCATCTCCTACGAGCAGTACTTC.

The chain employs TRBV10-2 and TRBJ2-5; 8 nucleotides match TRBD2. Germline V lookup: CDR1 WSHSY, CDR2 SAAADI. The CDR3 runs 14 residues. With V trimmed by 4 bases and J by 2 bases, 3 bases remained unmatched. The CDR3 bases are TGCGCCAGCAGTGGTGGGACTAGGCAAGAGACCCAGTACTTC. Amino acid sequence: CASSGGTRQETQYF.

The V and J genes are TRBV6-4 and TRBJ2-3; 8 bases match TRBD2. With V trimmed by 3 bases and J by 11 bases, 7 bases remained unmatched. CDR1 MRHNA and CDR2 SNTAGT come from the germline V gene. The CDR3 is 13 residues long. The CDR3 DNA sequence: TGTGCCAGCAGTGAGGGACTAGGTGGGAAGCAGTATTTT. This encodes CASSEGLGGKQYF.

The chain links TRBV7-3 to TRBJ2-1; D might be TRBD2 (6 bases). The germline gives CDR1 SGHTA, CDR2 FQGTGA. V dropped 5 bases and J dropped 4 bases, with 9 bases sitting between them. The CDR3 sequence is 13 residues long. The CDR3 region is CASSPGVYNEQFF. The CDR3 nucleotides read TGTGCCAGCAGCCCGGGAGTTTACAATGAGCAGTTCTTC.

This chain uses TRBV6-5 with TRBJ1-3, with D perhaps TRBD1 (5 bases). Deletions cut 5 bases from V and 0 bases from J, with 11 bases between. This CDR3 has 15 residues. Germline V gives CDR1 MNHEY, CDR2 SVGAGI. CDR3 protein: CASSPGHFSGNTIYF. The CDR3, as DNA: TGTGCCAGCAGTCCAGGACACTTCTCTGGAAACACCATATATTTT.

The chain couples TRBV5-1 to TRBJ2-1; D call uncertain. The CDR3 length is 13 residues. Trimming left V 0 bases short and J 9 bases short, with 10 bases between. From germline, CDR1 is SGHRS and CDR2 YFSETQ. CDR3: CASSLALGGEQFF. For the CDR3, the DNA is TGCGCCAGCAGCTTGGCCTTGGGTGGTGAGCAGTTCTTC.

The V gene is TRBV2, the J gene TRBJ1-5; 10 bases align to TRBD1. V lost 6 bases to trimming and J lost 3 bases; unmatched junction nucleotides: 5. Germline lookup yields CDR1 SNHLY and CDR2 FYNNEI. This CDR3 has 15 amino acids. CDR3 bases: TGTGCCAGCAGCGCCGACAGGGGGCACAATCAGCCCCAGCATTTT. Protein product: CASSADRGHNQPQHF.

This chain uses TRBV6-6 with TRBJ2-1; 7 bases are a match to TRBD2. Germline V lookup: CDR1 MNHNY, CDR2 SVGAGI (reference sequence). The CDR3 runs 15 residues. The trim removed 3 bases at V and 7 bases at J, leaving 9 bases unmatched. DNA of the CDR3: TGTGCCAGCAGTTATTCATCGGGCGGGAGTAATGAGCAGTTCTTC. Protein sequence: CASSYSSGGSNEQFF.

This chain links TRBV5-1 with TRBJ2-2; the match to TRBD1 covers 10 bases. CDR1 is SGHRS, CDR2 YFSETQ, per germline. This CDR3 contains 15 residues. V was clipped by 4 bases and J by 4 bases; unmatched bases: 4. In DNA form, the CDR3 reads TGCGCCAGCAGCAGGGACAGGGGTAGCACCGGGGAGCTGTTTTTT. It translates to CASSRDRGSTGELFF.

The chain links TRBV7-8 to TRBJ1-3; possibly TRBD1 for D (6 bases). The germline V gene encodes CDR1 SGHVS and CDR2 FQNEAQ. The CDR3 loop spans 14 amino acids. V gave up 5 bases and J gave up 3 bases, with 11 bases separating them. CDR3 sequence (DNA): TGTGCCAGCAGCCCCGGGGGCGTTGGAAACACCATATATTTT. It translates to CASSPGGVGNTIYF.

The chain combines TRBV5-8 with TRBJ2-1; D is uncertain. Looked up from germline, CDR1 is SGHTS and CDR2 is YDEGEE. The CDR3 contains 14 residues. V was pared by 2 bases and J by 8 bases, with 14 bases between. The CDR3 DNA is TGTGCCAGCAGCTTTCTCCGAGTTATCCATGAGCAGTTCTTC. Residues: CASSFLRVIHEQFF.

V usage is TRBV15 and J usage is TRBJ2-7, with D unresolved. This CDR3 is built from 16 residues. V was trimmed by 0 bases and J by 2 bases, leaving 14 bases between them. Germline V lookup: CDR1 LNHNV, CDR2 YYDKDF (reference sequence). DNA of the CDR3: TGTGCCACCAGCAGAGATTTGGGTACAGCAACCTACGAGCAGTACTTC. It specifies CATSRDLGTATYEQYF.

This chain uses TRBV10-3 with TRBJ2-5, with D unclear. The CDR3 spans 13 residues. V was pared by 6 bases and J by 0 bases, with 8 bases between. Germline V CDR1 and CDR2: ENHRY, SYGVKD. The CDR3 reads CAISPENQETQYF. The CDR3, as DNA: TGTGCCATCAGCCCAGAGAACCAAGAGACCCAGTACTTC.

The chain couples TRBV19 to TRBJ2-2, with 12 bases that match TRBD2. The germline CDR1 and CDR2 sequences are LNHDA and SQIVND (reference sequence). J was trimmed by 7 bases and V by 3 bases; bases with no gene match: 9. CDR3 length equals 17 residues. DNA of the CDR3: TGTGCCAGTAGTATGACCAATCTAGCGGGAGGGGTCGGGGAGCTGTTTTTT. It codes for CASSMTNLAGGVGELFF.

This clone was seen only a few times. The chain is built from TRBV7-8 and TRBJ2-7; 10 positions match TRBD1. The germline CDR1 and CDR2 sequences are SGHVS and FQNEAQ. Trimming at V came to 5 bases and at J to 4 bases, leaving 14 bases not matched to a gene. The CDR3 consists of 17 residues. CDR3 nucleotides: TGTGCCAGCAGCCGCCCCCGGGACAGGGGAGATGTGTACGAGCAGTACTTC. It is translated as CASSRPRDRGDVYEQYF. The full variable domain, completed using reference TRBV7-8 and TRBJ2-7, is GAGVSQSPRYKVAKRGQDVALRCDPISGHVSLFWYQQALGQGPEFLTYFQNEAQLDKSGLPSDRFFAERPEGSVSTLKIQRTQQEDSAVYLCASSRPRDRGDVYEQYFGPGTRLTVT.